Listed here are 6 T cell receptor beta chains from one sample, sequenced in a study of regulatory T cells in long-lasting Graves disease. Time point described: newly diagnosed GD, antithyroid drugs for less than 3 months. Researchers made the TCR library from RNA that was extracted from PBMCs. For TCR beta, libraries came from iRepertoire HTBI primers and Arm-PCR of CDR3 regions. TCRdb recomputed calls from the multiplex PCR reads with MiXCR, one row per CDR3 protein. The sample includes roughly 380,000 distinct CDR3 sequences, less than 20% of them seen just once. Here the sequenced sample was peripheral blood mononuclear cells (PBMCs), taken at new diagnosis, from a patient treated with antithyroid drugs. All receptors come from a female donor with Graves disease.

Turning to this clonotype: Only one base separates this from a far larger clonotype, so it likely reflects a read error. This rearrangement joins TRBV12-3 or TRBV12-4 to TRBJ2-1; D perhaps matches TRBD1 (5 bases). The CDR3 loop spans 14 amino acids. V was clipped by 5 bases and J by 9 bases, with 17 bases between them. CDR3 region: CASSDGRVGGEQFF. In DNA form, the CDR3 reads TGTGCCAGCAGTGACGGCAGGGTCGGCGGTGAGCAGTTCTTC.

This clonotype was seen at least ten times. The J gene is TRBJ2-5, the V gene TRBV7-8; 7 bases align to TRBD2. This CDR3 is 14 amino acids long. The trim removed 3 bases at V and 4 bases at J, leaving 5 bases unmatched. Looked up from germline, CDR1 is SGHVS and CDR2 is FQNEAQ. Here the CDR3 DNA reads TGTGCCAGCAGCTTGGCGGGAGTAGGAGAGACCCAGTACTTC. Its translation is CASSLAGVGETQYF.

Many counts were recorded for this clonotype. The V call is TRBV10-1, the J call TRBJ1-5, with a tentative D call TRBD1 (5 bases). Trimming pared 8 bases from V and 5 bases from J, leaving 13 bases between. CDR3 length: 13 residues. The germline V gene encodes CDR1 WNHNN and CDR2 SYGVQD (reference sequence). The DNA for the CDR3 is TGCGCCAGCTCAGGGTTTAAGGATCAGCCCCAGCATTTT. Translating gives CASSGFKDQPQHF.

A remark on this clonotype: The junction does not match germline at one end; this may be a read error. V usage is TRBV12-3 or TRBV12-4 and J usage is TRBJ2-3, with D perhaps matching TRBD1 or TRBD2 (6 bases each). The CDR3 length is 16 residues. The CDR3 loop is CASSLALGGQGDTRYF. The CDR3 coding sequence is TGTGCCAGCAGTTTAGCTCTGGGGGGCCAGGGAGATACGCGGTATTTT.

This clonotype was found a few times. The rearrangement links TRBV20-1 to TRBJ2-2; 7 nucleotides agree with TRBD2. Germline V lookup: CDR1 DFQATT, CDR2 SNEGSKA (reference sequence). This CDR3 contains 15 residues. Trimming took 6 bases from V and 0 from J; bases not matched to a gene: 7. CDR3 nucleotides: TGCAGTGCCCCATCTCGGGAGGCGAACACCGGGGAGCTGTTTTTT. It translates to CSAPSREANTGELFF.

V is TRBV24-1 and J is TRBJ1-2; D gene uncertain. The germline V gene has CDR1 KGHDR and CDR2 SFDVKD. V was clipped by 3 bases and J by 4 bases, with 5 bases between them. The CDR3 sequence is 12 residues long. As DNA, the CDR3 is TGTGCCACCAGTGATCAGCTCTATGGCTACACCTTC. Protein: CATSDQLYGYTF.